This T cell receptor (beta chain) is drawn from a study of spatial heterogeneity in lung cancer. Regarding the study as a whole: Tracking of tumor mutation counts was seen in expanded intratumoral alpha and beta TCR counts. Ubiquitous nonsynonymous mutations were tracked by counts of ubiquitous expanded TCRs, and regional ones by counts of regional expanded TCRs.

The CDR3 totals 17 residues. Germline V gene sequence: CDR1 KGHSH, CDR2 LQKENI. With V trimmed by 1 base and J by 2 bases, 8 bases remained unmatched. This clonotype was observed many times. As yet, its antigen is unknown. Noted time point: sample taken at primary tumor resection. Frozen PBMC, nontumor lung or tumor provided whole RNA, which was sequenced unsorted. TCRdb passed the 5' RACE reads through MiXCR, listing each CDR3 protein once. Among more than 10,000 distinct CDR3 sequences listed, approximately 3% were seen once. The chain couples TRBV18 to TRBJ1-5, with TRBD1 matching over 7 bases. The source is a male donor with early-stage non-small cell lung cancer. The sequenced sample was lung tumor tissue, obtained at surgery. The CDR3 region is CASSPQRQGLGNQPQHF. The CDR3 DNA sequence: TGTGCCAGCTCACCACAAAGACAGGGACTTGGCAATCAGCCCCAGCATTTT.